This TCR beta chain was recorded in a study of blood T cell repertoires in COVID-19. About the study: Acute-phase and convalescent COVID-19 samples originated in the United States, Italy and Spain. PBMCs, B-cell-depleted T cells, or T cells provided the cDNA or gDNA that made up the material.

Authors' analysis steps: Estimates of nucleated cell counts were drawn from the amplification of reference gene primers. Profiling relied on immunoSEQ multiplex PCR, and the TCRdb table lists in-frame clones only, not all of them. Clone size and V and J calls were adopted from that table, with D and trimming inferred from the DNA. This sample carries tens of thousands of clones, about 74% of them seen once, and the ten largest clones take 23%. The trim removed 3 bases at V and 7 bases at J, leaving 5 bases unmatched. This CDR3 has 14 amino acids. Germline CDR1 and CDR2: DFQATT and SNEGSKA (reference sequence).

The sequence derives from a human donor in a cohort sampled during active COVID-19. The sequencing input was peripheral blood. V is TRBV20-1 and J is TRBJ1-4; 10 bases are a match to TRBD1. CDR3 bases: TGCAGTGCTAGTGATCGGACAGGGGGTGAAAAACTGTTTTTT. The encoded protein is CSASDRTGGEKLFF.